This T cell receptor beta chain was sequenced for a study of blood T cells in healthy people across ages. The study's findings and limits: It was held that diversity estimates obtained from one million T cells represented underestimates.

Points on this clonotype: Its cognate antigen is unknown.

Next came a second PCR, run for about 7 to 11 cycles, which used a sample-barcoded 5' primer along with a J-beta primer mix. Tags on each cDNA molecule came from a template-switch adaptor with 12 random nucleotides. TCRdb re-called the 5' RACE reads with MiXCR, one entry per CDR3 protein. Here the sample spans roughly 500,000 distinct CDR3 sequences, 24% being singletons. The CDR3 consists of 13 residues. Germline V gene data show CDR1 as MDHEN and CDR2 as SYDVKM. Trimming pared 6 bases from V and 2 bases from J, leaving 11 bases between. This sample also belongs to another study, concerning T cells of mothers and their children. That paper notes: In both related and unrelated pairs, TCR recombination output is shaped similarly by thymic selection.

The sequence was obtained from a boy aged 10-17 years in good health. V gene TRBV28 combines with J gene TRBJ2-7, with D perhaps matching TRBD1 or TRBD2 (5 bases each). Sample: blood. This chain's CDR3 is CASSRDGTYEQYF. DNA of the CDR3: TGTGCCAGCAGCCGGGACGGTACCTACGAGCAGTACTTC.